This section outlines one TCR beta chain sequence together with its context. The data derive from a study of PD-L1 blockade in urothelial cancer. On the study more broadly: Analyses were performed on blood at 3 weeks after treatment start (the second dose) and at 6 weeks.

Trimming stripped 5 bases from V and 0 bases from J, with 17 bases between. The CDR3 loop spans 17 amino acids. The germline V gene has CDR1 SGHAT and CDR2 FQNNGV. The method was immunoSEQ multiplex PCR; TCRdb's version includes in-frame clones alone and lacks a portion of them. The profile shows some 84,000 clones, 75% to 90% of them singletons. The starting material was PBMCs, obtained around atezolizumab (anti-PD-L1) treatment. The sequence derives from a woman in her 70s with urothelial cancer. The V gene is TRBV11-2, the J gene TRBJ2-1; D perhaps matches TRBD2 (6 bases). For the CDR3, the DNA is TGTGCCAGCAGCCATTCGGAGGGATCAAGCTCCTACAATGAGCAGTTCTTC. This encodes CASSHSEGSSSYNEQFF.